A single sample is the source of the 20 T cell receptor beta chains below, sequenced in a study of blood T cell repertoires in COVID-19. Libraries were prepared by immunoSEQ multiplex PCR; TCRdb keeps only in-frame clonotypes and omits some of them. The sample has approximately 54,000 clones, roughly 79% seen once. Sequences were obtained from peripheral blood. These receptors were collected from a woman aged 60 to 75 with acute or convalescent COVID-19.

This CDR3 reads CASSVGQGYTEAFF. CDR3 DNA: TGTGCCAGCAGTGTTGGACAGGGCTACACTGAAGCTTTCTTT. The V gene is TRBV2, the J gene TRBJ1-1; 8 nucleotides match TRBD1. This CDR3 has 14 residues. Germline V gene sequence: CDR1 SNHLY, CDR2 FYNNEI. The ends lost 4 bases at V and 3 bases at J; junction bases unmatched: 4. Variable domain in full (rest from reference TRBV2 and TRBJ1-1): EPEVTQTPSHQVTQMGQEVILRCVPISNHLYFYWYRQILGQKVEFLVSFYNNEISEKSEIFDDQFSVERPDGSNFTLKIRSTKLEDSAMYFCASSVGQGYTEAFFGQGTRLTVV.

This CDR3 reads CASSPVVGGEAGELFF. The CDR3 DNA reads TGTGCCAGCAGCCCTGTGGTAGGGGGCGAGGCCGGGGAGCTGTTTTTT. The chain joins TRBV5-6 to TRBJ2-2, with 7 bases that match TRBD1. Germline CDR1 reads SGHDT; CDR2 reads YYEEEE. The trim removed 4 bases at V and 6 bases at J, leaving 12 bases unmatched. The CDR3 consists of 16 residues. The full variable domain, completed using reference TRBV5-6 and TRBJ2-2, is DAGVTQSPTHLIKTRGQQVTLRCSPKSGHDTVSWYQQALGQGPQFIFQYYEEEERQRGNFPDRFSGHQFPNYSSELNVNALLLGDSALYLCASSPVVGGEAGELFFGEGSRLTVL.

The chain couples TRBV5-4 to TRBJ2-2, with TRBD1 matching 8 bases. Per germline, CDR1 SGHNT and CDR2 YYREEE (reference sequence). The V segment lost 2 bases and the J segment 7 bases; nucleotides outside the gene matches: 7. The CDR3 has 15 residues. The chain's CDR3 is CASSLGQGAVGELFF. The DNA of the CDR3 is TGTGCCAGCAGCTTAGGGCAGGGGGCTGTCGGGGAGCTGTTTTTT.

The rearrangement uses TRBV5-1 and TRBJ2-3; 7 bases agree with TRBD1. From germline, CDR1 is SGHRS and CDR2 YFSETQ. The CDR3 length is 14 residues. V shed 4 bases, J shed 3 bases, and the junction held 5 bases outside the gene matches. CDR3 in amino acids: CASSPRDSTDTQYF. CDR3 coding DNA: TGCGCCAGCAGCCCCCGGGACAGTACAGATACGCAGTATTTT.

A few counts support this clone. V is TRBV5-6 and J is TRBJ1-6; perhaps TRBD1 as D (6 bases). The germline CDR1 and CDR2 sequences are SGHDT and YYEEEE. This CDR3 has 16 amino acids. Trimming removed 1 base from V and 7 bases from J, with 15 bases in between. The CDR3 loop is CASSLRGATGNSPLHF. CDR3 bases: TGTGCCAGCAGCTTGCGGGGGGCGACCGGCAATTCACCCCTCCACTTT.

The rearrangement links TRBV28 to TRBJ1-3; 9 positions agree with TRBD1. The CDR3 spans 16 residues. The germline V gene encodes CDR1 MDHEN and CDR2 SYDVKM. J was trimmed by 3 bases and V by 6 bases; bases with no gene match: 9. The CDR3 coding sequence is TGTGCCAGCAGACCCACAGGGGGCGCAAATGGAAACACCATATATTTT. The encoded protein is CASRPTGGANGNTIYF. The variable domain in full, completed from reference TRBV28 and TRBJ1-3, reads DVKVTQSSRYLVKRTGEKVFLECVQDMDHENMFWYRQDPGLGLRLIYFSYDVKMKEKGDIPEGYSVSREKKERFSLILESASTNQTSMYLCASRPTGGANGNTIYFGEGSWLTVV.

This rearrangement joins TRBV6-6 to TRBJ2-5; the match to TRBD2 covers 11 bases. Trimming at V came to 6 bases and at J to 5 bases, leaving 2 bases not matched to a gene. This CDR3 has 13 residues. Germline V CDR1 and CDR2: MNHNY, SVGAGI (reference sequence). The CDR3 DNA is TGTGCCAGCAGCGGACTAGCGGGTGAGACCCAGTACTTC. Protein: CASSGLAGETQYF.

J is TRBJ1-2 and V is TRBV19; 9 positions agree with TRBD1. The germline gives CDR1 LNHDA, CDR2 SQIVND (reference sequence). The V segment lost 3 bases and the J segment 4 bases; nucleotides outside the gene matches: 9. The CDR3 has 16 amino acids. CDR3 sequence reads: CASSISAGTGFYGYTF. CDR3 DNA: TGTGCCAGTAGTATCAGCGCCGGGACAGGGTTCTATGGCTACACCTTC.

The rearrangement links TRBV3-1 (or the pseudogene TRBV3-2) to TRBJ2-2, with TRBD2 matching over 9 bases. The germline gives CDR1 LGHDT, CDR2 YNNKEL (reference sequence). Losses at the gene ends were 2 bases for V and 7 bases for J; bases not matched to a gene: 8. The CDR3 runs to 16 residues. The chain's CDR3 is CASSQSPSGKVGELFF. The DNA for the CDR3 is TGTGCCAGCAGCCAATCACCTAGCGGGAAGGTCGGGGAGCTGTTTTTT.

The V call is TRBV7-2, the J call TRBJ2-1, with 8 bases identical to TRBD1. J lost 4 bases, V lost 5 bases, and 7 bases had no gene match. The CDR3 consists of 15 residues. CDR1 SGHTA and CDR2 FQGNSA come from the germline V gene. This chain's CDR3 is CASSTGTGEYNEQFF. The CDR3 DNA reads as TGTGCCAGCAGCACTGGGACAGGAGAATACAATGAGCAGTTCTTC.

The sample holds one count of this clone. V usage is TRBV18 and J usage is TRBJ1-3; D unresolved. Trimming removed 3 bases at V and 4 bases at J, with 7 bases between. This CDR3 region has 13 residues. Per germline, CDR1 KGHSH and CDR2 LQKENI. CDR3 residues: CASSPKEGNTIYF. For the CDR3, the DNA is TGTGCCAGCTCACCCAAGGAGGGAAACACCATATATTTT.

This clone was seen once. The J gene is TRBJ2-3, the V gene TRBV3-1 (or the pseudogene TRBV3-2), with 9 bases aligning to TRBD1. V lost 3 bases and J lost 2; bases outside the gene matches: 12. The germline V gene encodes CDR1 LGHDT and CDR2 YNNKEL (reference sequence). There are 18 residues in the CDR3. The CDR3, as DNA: TGTGCCAGCAGCCACCGAGGGGCCGGGACAGGGACCACAGATACGCAGTATTTT. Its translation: CASSHRGAGTGTTDTQYF.

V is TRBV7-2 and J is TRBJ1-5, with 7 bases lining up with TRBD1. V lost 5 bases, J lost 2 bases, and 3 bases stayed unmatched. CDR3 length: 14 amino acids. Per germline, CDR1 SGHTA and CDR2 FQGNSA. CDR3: CASSLDRGNQPQHF. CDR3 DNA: TGTGCCAGCAGCCTCGACAGGGGCAATCAGCCCCAGCATTTT.

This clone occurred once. As DNA, the CDR3 is TGTGCCTGGCAGGGTCTGGGAGAAAAACTGTTTTTT. This encodes CAWQGLGEKLFF. The V and J genes are TRBV30 and TRBJ1-4; D might be TRBD1 (5 bases). CDR1 and CDR2 from the germline V gene are GTSNPN and SVGIG (reference sequence). V was pared by 5 bases and J by 8 bases, with 12 bases between. This CDR3 has 12 residues.

CDR3 coding DNA: TGTGCCAGCAGTTTATCACAGAATGTCTACGAGCAGTACTTC. Its translation: CASSLSQNVYEQYF. The chain uses TRBV28 and TRBJ2-7; D unclear. V was clipped by 1 base and J by 3 bases, with 10 bases between them. Germline-derived CDR1 and CDR2 are MDHEN and SYDVKM. CDR3 size: 14 residues.

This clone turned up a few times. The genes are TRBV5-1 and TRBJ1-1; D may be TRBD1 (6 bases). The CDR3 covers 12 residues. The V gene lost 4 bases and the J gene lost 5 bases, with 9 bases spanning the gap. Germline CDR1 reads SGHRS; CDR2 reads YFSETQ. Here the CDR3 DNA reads TGCGCCAGCAGCCCAGGGACAACTGAAGCTTTCTTT. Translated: CASSPGTTEAFF.

The chain's CDR3 is CASRNTGNYGYTF. The CDR3 region has the DNA TGTGCCAGCAGAAATACAGGGAACTATGGCTACACCTTC. The chain employs TRBV2 and TRBJ1-2, with D possibly matching TRBD1 (6 bases). Trimming shortened V by 6 bases and J by 2 bases, and 10 bases separated the two germline ends. CDR3 length: 13 amino acids. CDR1 and CDR2 (germline): SNHLY, FYNNEI.

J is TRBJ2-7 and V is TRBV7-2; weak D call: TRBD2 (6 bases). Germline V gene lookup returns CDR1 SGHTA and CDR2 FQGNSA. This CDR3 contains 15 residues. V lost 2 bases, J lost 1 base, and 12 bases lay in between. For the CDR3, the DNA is TGTGCCAGCAGCTTAAGGGACTCCGGGTCCTACGAGCAGTACTTC. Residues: CASSLRDSGSYEQYF.

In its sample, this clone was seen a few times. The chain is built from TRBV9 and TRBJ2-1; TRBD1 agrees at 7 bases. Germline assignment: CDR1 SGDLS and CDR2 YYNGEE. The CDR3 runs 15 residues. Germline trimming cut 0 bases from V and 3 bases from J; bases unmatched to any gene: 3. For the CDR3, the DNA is TGTGCCAGCAGCGTAGTTGGGACAGTCTACAATGAGCAGTTCTTC. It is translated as CASSVVGTVYNEQFF.

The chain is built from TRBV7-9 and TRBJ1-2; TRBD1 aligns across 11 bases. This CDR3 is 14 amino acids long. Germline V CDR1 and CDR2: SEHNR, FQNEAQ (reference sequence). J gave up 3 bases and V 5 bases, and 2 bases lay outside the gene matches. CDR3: CASSPGQGDYGYTF. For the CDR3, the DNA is TGTGCCAGCAGCCCGGGACAGGGGGACTATGGCTACACCTTC.